This record looks at one T cell receptor (beta chain) sequence and its context. This sample was taken from a study of beta chain features in type 1 diabetes. There are 15 residues in the CDR3. Germline V gene lookup returns CDR1 SGHNT and CDR2 YENEEA. Trimming took off 5 bases at V and 0 bases at J, with 12 bases between the two ends. The sequenced template was cDNA made from the entire isolated RNA. Assay: immunoSEQ multiplex PCR; the TCRdb copy retains only in-frame clones and omits some. The sample contains roughly 130,000 clones, just over 9% of which appear only once. The sequenced sample was central memory CD4+ T cells from blood. This chain uses TRBV11-3 with TRBJ2-3, with TRBD1 as a possible D gene (6 bases). The clonotype originates from a man between 18 and 29 years old in good health. The CDR3 DNA reads as TGTGCCAGCAGCCGGACAGCCTCTAGCACAGATACGCAGTATTTT. Protein product: CASSRTASSTDTQYF.